A single T cell receptor (beta chain) is shown here with its context. The target antigen is unknown. This entry comes from a study of T-cell memory formation after mild COVID-19. The study's findings and limits: Memory sampled before infection contained some responding clones, suggesting cross-reactive memory joined.

TCR alpha and TCR beta cDNA libraries carrying sample barcodes and UMIs were produced by 5'RACE using constant-segment primers. TCRdb redid the calling of the 5' RACE reads with MiXCR, one entry per CDR3 protein. This sample has more than 300,000 distinct CDR3 sequences; roughly an eighth occur once, and the top ten carry about 20%. The V gene end was trimmed by 5 bases and the J gene end by 4 bases; junction bases not matched to a gene: 9. The CDR3 sequence is 15 residues long. In germline, CDR1 is MNHEY, CDR2 SVGAGI. Sequencing was done on a sample of PBMCs or a T cell subset sorted from them (not recorded which). The chain uses TRBV6-5 and TRBJ2-3, with TRBD2 matching over 7 bases. This TCR derives from a man between 18 and 29 years old who had mild COVID-19 (a few samples of this study predate the infection). Cell type and time point are not known. CDR3 nucleotides: TGTGCCAGCAGTCGGACTAGAGGGACTTCAGATACGCAGTATTTT. Its protein is CASSRTRGTSDTQYF.